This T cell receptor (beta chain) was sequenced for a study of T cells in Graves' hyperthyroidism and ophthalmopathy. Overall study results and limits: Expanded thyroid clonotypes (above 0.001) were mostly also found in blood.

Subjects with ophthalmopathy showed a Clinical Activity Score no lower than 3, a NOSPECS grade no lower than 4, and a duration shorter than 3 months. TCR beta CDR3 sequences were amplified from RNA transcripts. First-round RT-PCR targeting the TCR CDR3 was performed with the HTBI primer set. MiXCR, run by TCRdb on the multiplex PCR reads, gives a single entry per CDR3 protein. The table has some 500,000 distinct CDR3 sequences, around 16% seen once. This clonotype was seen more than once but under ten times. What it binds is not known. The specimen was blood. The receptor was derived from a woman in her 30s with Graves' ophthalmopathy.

CDR3 region: CASSLRPGTGDLDTEAFF. DNA of the CDR3: TGTGCCAGCAGCCTTAGGCCCGGGACAGGGGATCTGGACACTGAAGCTTTCTTT. This chain connects TRBV14 to TRBJ1-1; 10 nucleotides align to TRBD1. J lost 3 bases, V lost 4 bases, and 14 bases had no gene match. Germline CDR1 SGHDN, CDR2 FVKESK. The CDR3 is 18 amino acids.